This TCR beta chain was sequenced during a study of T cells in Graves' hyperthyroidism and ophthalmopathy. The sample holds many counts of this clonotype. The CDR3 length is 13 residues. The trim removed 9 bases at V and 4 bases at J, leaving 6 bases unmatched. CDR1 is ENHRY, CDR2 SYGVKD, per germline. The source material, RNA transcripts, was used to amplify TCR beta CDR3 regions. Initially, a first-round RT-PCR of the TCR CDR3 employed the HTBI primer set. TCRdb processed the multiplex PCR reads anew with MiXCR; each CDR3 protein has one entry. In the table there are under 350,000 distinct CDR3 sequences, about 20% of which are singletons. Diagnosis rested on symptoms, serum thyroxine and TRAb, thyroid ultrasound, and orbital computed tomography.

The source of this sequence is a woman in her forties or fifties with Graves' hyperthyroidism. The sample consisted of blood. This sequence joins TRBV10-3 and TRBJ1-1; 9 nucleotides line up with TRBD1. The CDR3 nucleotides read TGTGCCATTCGGACAGGGGTCGGCACTGAAGCTTTCTTT. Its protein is CAIRTGVGTEAFF.